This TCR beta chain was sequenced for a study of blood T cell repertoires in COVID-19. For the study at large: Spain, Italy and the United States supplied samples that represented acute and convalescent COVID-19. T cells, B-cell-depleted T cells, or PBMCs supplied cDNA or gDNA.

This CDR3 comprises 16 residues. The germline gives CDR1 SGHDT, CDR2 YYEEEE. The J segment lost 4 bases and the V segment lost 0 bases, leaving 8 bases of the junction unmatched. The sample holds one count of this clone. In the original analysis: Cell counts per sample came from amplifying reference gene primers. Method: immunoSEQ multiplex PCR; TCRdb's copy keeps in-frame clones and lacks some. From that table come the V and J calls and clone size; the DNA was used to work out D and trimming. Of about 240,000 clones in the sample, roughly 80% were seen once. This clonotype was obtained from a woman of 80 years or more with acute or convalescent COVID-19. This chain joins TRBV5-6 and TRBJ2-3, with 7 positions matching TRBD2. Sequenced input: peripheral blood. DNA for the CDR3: TGTGCCAGCAGCTTGGGAGGCGGGGGAGGCCCAGATACGCAGTATTTT. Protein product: CASSLGGGGGPDTQYF. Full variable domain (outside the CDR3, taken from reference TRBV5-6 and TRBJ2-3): DAGVTQSPTHLIKTRGQQVTLRCSPKSGHDTVSWYQQALGQGPQFIFQYYEEEERQRGNFPDRFSGHQFPNYSSELNVNALLLGDSALYLCASSLGGGGGPDTQYFGPGTRLTVL.